A single sample is the source of the 10 T cell receptor beta chains below, sequenced in a study of T cell changes during pregnancy in multiple sclerosis. TCRdb keeps only in-frame clones here, not all; method: immunoSEQ multiplex PCR. In the table there are fewer than 110,000 clones, 85% to 95% of which are singletons. Sequenced material: peripheral blood, taken in the third trimester of pregnancy. The source is a female donor in good health, enrolled as a control in a pregnancy study.

The chain is built from TRBV11-2 and TRBJ1-1; D not resolved. This CDR3 comprises 13 residues. The V gene lost 0 bases and the J gene lost 6 bases, with 8 bases spanning the gap. Germline V lookup: CDR1 SGHAT, CDR2 FQNNGV. The CDR3 DNA is TGTGCCAGCAGCTTAGATATGGGCCCTGAAGCTTTCTTT. This encodes CASSLDMGPEAFF. The full variable domain, rest sourced from reference TRBV11-2 and TRBJ1-1, is EAGVAQSPRYKIIEKRQSVAFWCNPISGHATLYWYQQILGQGPKLLIQFQNNGVVDDSQLPKDRFSAERLKGVDSTLKIQPAKLEDSAVYLCASSLDMGPEAFFGQGTRLTVV.

The gene calls are TRBV9 and TRBJ1-6, with 8 bases aligning to TRBD1. With V trimmed by 3 bases and J by 8 bases, 4 bases remained unmatched. CDR3 length equals 14 residues. Germline CDR1 SGDLS, CDR2 YYNGEE. CDR3 DNA sequence: TGTGCCAGCAGCGAGGGACAGGTAGATTCACCCCTCCACTTT. Its protein product is CASSEGQVDSPLHF.

V is TRBV4-2 and J is TRBJ1-2, with TRBD1 identical over 8 bases. V dropped 0 bases and J dropped 7; count of bases not matched to a gene: 22. Germline CDR1 and CDR2: LGHNA and YNFKEQ. The length of the CDR3 is 20 residues. The CDR3 DNA reads as TGTGCCAGCAGCCAAGAGATCAACGCTTATCGCAGAGCAGGGGGCGCTGGCTACACCTTC. This encodes CASSQEINAYRRAGGAGYTF.

J is TRBJ1-2 and V is TRBV18; D is uncertain. Germline V gene lookup returns CDR1 KGHSH and CDR2 LQKENI. V lost 2 bases, J lost 6 bases, and 4 bases lay in between. This CDR3 spans 11 amino acids. This chain's CDR3 is CASSPDNGYTF. In nucleotides, the CDR3 is TGTGCCAGCTCACCAGACAATGGCTACACCTTC. Filled out from reference TRBV18 and TRBJ1-2, the complete variable domain reads NAGVMQNPRHLVRRRGQEARLRCSPMKGHSHVYWYRQLPEEGLKFMVYLQKENIIDESGMPKERFSAEFPKEGPSILRIQQVVRGDSAAYFCASSPDNGYTFGSGTRLTVV.

The rearrangement joins TRBV6-4 to TRBJ1-6; D ambiguous. The germline V and J ends were trimmed by 3 bases and 0 bases, with 12 bases remaining between them. This CDR3 is 17 amino acids long. Germline V gives CDR1 MRHNA, CDR2 SNTAGT. Written as DNA, the CDR3 is TGTGCCAGCAGTGAGGAGATTCCGAGCTCCTATAATTCACCCCTCCACTTT. This sequence encodes CASSEEIPSSYNSPLHF.

The chain uses TRBV13 and TRBJ1-1; no definite D call. From germline, CDR1 is PRHDT and CDR2 FYEKMQ (reference sequence). This CDR3 is built from 14 residues. Trimming pared 0 bases from V and 7 bases from J, leaving 12 bases between. In DNA, the CDR3 is TGTGCCAGCAGCTTAGGTAGGAGCAGCCTTGAAGCTTTCTTT. It specifies CASSLGRSSLEAFF.

This chain joins TRBV7-2 and TRBJ2-1, with 7 bases identical to TRBD2. Germline values: CDR1 SGHTA, CDR2 FQGNSA. The CDR3 runs to 18 residues. The V and J ends lost 1 base and 7 bases, in that order; junction bases with no gene match: 16. CDR3 coding DNA: TGTGCCAGCAGCTTAGTGAGAAGGGCTAGCGGATACCAAAATGAGCAGTTCTTC. Residues: CASSLVRRASGYQNEQFF.

The chain carries TRBV7-9 and TRBJ1-1; D unclear. The length of the CDR3 is 14 residues. Per germline, CDR1 SEHNR and CDR2 FQNEAQ (reference sequence). The V gene lost 5 bases and the J gene lost 10 bases, with 20 bases spanning the gap. CDR3 loop: CASSASGIRAGAFF. The CDR3 nucleotides read TGTGCCAGCAGCGCATCGGGGATCCGAGCGGGAGCTTTCTTT.

The chain is built from TRBV7-2 and TRBJ2-5; 10 bases line up with TRBD2. V shed 5 bases and J 2 bases; nucleotides not matched to a gene: 11. The CDR3 contains 17 residues. Germline assignment: CDR1 SGHTA and CDR2 FQGNSA. The CDR3 coding sequence is TGTGCCAGCAGCGCGGTCCCGGGACTAGCGATACAAGAGACCCAGTACTTC. Encoded protein: CASSAVPGLAIQETQYF.

The chain's CDR3 is CASSEGTVETQYF. The CDR3 DNA sequence: TGTGCCAGCAGCGAGGGAACGGTCGAGACCCAGTACTTC. The rearrangement joins TRBV6-6 to TRBJ2-5, with TRBD2 as a possible D gene (5 bases). Looked up from germline, CDR1 is MNHNY and CDR2 is SVGAGI (reference sequence). The germline V and J ends were trimmed by 6 bases and 5 bases, with 13 bases remaining between them. The CDR3 is 13 residues long.